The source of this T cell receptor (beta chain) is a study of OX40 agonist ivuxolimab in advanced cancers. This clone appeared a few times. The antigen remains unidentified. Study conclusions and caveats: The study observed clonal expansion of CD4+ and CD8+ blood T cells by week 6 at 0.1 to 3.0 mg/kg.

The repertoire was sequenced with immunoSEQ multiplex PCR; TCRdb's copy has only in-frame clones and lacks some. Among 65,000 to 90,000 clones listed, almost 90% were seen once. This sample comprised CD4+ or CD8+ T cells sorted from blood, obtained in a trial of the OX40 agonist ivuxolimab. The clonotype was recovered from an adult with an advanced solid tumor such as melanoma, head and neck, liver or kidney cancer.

In nucleotides, the CDR3 is TGTGCCAGCAGCCAAGACCATAATCAGCCCCAGCATTTT. The encoded protein is CASSQDHNQPQHF. This sequence joins TRBV14 and TRBJ1-5; D is unclear. The V end lost 0 bases, the J end lost 4 bases, and 4 bases lay between the germline ends. CDR1 is SGHDN and CDR2 is FVKESK in the germline V gene. The CDR3 sequence is 13 residues long.